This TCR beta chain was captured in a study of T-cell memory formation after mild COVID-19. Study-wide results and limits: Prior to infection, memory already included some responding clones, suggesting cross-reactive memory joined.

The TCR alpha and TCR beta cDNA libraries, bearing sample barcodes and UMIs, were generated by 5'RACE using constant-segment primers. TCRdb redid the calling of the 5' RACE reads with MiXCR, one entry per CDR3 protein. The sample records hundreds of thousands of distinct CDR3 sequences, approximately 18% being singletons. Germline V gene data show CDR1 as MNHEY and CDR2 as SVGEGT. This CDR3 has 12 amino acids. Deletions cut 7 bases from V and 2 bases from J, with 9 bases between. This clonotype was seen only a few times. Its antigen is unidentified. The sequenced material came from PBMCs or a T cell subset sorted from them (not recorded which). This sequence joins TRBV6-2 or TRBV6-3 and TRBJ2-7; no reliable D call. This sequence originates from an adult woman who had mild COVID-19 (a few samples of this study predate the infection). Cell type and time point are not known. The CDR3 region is CASTRSPYEQYF. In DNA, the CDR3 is TGTGCCAGCACCCGCTCCCCCTACGAGCAGTACTTC.